The rows below give T cell receptor beta chains drawn from one sample of a study of blood T cell repertoires in COVID-19. Profiled with immunoSEQ multiplex PCR; TCRdb holds only in-frame clones, not every one. The repertoire consists of about 140,000 clones, with 75% to 85% occurring once and the leading ten covering roughly 3.6%. The sequencing input was peripheral blood. The receptors originated from a man aged 65-85 years who had recovered from COVID-19. Both conserved end residues are part of each CDR3. Clone size is shown for a subset of rows, as once, few, many or a class of expanded clone.

J | V | size | CDR3
TRBJ2-5 | TRBV11-3 | . | CASSSTGKETQYF
TRBJ1-5 | TRBV2 | . | CASSVGQPQHF
TRBJ2-1 | TRBV29-1 | . | CSVGLALSYNEQFF
TRBJ2-1 | TRBV27 | once | CASSFLGGLSDEQFF
TRBJ2-3 | TRBV10-3 | . | CAISDPVPPSGRTSTDTQYF
TRBJ1-1 | TRBV18 | . | CASSPPGGARGTEAFF
TRBJ1-5 | TRBV30 | . | CAWSGTGRNQPQHF
TRBJ1-2 | TRBV29-1 | few | CSVPRVPGGYTF
TRBJ2-3 | TRBV7-8 | . | CASSSTGVHTDTQYF
TRBJ1-2 | TRBV4-3 | . | CASSHSAGSGYGYTF
TRBJ2-5 | TRBV7-3 | . | CASSFTGQGETQYF
TRBJ2-3 | TRBV6-2/TRBV6-3 | . | CASSGGAGTDTQYF
TRBJ2-1 | TRBV28 | . | CASSFRTGLNEQFF
TRBJ1-1 | TRBV27 | . | CASSSGTARTEAFF
TRBJ1-6 | TRBV30 | . | CAWIVKSSYNSPLHF
TRBJ2-5 | TRBV7-2 | . | CASSKYSWGLVLETQYF
TRBJ2-7 | TRBV7-9 | . | CASSSPERSLYEQYF
TRBJ2-5 | TRBV12-3/TRBV12-4 | . | CATAGSETQYF
TRBJ1-2 | TRBV30 | . | CAWTPNYYGYTF
TRBJ2-3 | TRBV7-2 | . | CASSRWGVDTQYF
TRBJ1-4 | TRBV29-1 | once | CSVLRDREGTNEKLFF
TRBJ2-5 | TRBV7-9 | few | CASSPGTSGITQYF
TRBJ2-3 | TRBV6-5 | . | CASNKDSSTDTQYF
TRBJ2-7 | TRBV19 | . | CASSPNEGVYEQYF
TRBJ2-1 | TRBV5-4 | . | CASSPYTASGSYNEQFF
TRBJ1-2 | TRBV10-3 | . | CAISQGLANYGYTF
TRBJ1-1 | TRBV18 | . | CASSLEQGRRTEAFF
TRBJ1-5 | TRBV19 | . | CASQTGPLRSNQPQHF
TRBJ1-6 | TRBV3-1/TRBV3-2 | few | CASSQSDKTLHF
TRBJ1-2 | TRBV29-1 | . | CSVEDIGGGWVSGYTF
TRBJ1-2 | TRBV19 | . | CASSIARDYGYTF
TRBJ1-2 | TRBV9 | . | CASSVAPGGNYGYTF
TRBJ2-1 | TRBV11-2 | few | CASSLGNLADYNEQFF